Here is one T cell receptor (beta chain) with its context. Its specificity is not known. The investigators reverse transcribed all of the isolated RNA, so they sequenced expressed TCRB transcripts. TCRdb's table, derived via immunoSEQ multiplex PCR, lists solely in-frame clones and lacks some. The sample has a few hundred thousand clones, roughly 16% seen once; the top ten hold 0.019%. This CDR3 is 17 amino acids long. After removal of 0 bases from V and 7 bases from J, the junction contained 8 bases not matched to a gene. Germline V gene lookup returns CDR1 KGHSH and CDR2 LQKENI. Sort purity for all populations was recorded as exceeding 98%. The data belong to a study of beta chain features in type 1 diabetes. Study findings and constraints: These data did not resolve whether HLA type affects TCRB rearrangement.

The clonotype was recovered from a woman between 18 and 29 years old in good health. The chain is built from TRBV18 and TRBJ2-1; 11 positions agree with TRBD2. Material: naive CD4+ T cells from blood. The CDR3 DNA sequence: TGTGCCAGCTCACCACCGTCCGCTAGCGGGAGGTGGAATGAGCAGTTCTTC. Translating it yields CASSPPSASGRWNEQFF.